This TCR beta chain comes out of a study of T cell responses to AZD1222 COVID-19 vaccine. This clone is a singleton in its sample. Its specificity is not known. General study findings and limits: Seropositive at baseline were only 5 to 7 AZD1222 recipients. White British donors predominated, females outnumbered males, and clonal diversity was possibly underestimated. Unmutated regions of variants are reportedly targeted by nearly half of spike-specific TCRs. There were repertoire samples only from the period after the peak T cell response.

The method was immunoSEQ multiplex PCR; TCRdb's version includes in-frame clones alone and lacks a portion of them. The sample has about 130,000 clones; approximately 88% are singletons. Sample: peripheral blood, taken 28 days after the second AZD1222 dose. This receptor was taken from an adult who received the AZD1222 COVID-19 vaccine.

This CDR3 reads CASSLGLNYGYTF. The DNA of the CDR3 is TGTGCCAGCAGTTTGGGTCTAAACTATGGCTACACCTTC. The chain recombines TRBV28 with TRBJ1-2, with D unresolved. This CDR3 contains 13 residues. Per the germline V gene, CDR1 is MDHEN and CDR2 is SYDVKM. V shed 3 bases and J shed 2 bases, with 7 bases lying between them.